Below, 25 T cell receptor beta chains from the same sample are listed, as sequenced in a study of T-cell reconstitution after alpha-beta-depleted transplantation in children. Unique molecular identifiers featured in how the TCRbeta library was prepared. TCRdb re-called the PCR reads through MiXCR, storing one row per CDR3 protein. The table has about 360,000 distinct CDR3 sequences, roughly 15% seen once. Sequenced here: PBMCs, sampled from the stem cell graft. The receptors were sampled from a human donor who donated a stem cell graft to a child with Fanconi anemia.

This clonotype has more than one count but fewer than ten. The rearrangement links TRBV7-8 to TRBJ2-7; 7 bases align to TRBD1. V lost 2 bases to trimming and J lost 2 bases; unmatched junction nucleotides: 6. Germline V gene sequence: CDR1 SGHVS, CDR2 FQNEAQ. This CDR3 is built from 15 residues. The CDR3 reads CASSLSGQGAYEQYV. The DNA of the CDR3 is TGTGCCAGCAGCTTAAGTGGGCAGGGGGCCTACGAGCAGTACGTC.

This clonotype was observed a handful of times. The rearrangement uses TRBV9 and TRBJ1-1, with D maybe TRBD1 (6 bases). CDR3 length equals 17 residues. Per germline, CDR1 SGDLS and CDR2 YYNGEE. V lost 3 bases, J lost 2 bases, and 20 bases lay in between. DNA of the CDR3: TGTGCCAGCAGCGCGGGGGCAGGGGCGCACGCAAACACTGAAGCTTTCTTT. This gives the protein CASSAGAGAHANTEAFF.

The table lists this clonotype with many counts. The chain combines TRBV25-1 with TRBJ2-1, with 8 bases fitting TRBD1. Germline V gene data show CDR1 as MGHDK and CDR2 as SYGVNS. The CDR3 loop spans 14 amino acids. V was pared by 5 bases and J by 7 bases, with 7 bases of the junction left unmatched. This CDR3 reads CASSSRTGLNEQFF. The CDR3 bases are TGTGCCAGCAGTTCCAGGACAGGGCTAAATGAGCAGTTCTTC.

This clonotype was detected only a few times. The chain couples TRBV15 to TRBJ1-5; no reliable D call. The CDR3 length is 12 residues. Germline assignment: CDR1 LNHNV and CDR2 YYDKDF (reference sequence). Trimming took off 3 bases at V and 10 bases at J, with 10 bases between the two ends. The CDR3 region has the DNA TGTGCCACCAGCAGGGTAGAGGGCCCCCAGCATTTT. It translates to CATSRVEGPQHF.

Ten or more counts support this clonotype. CDR3 in DNA: TGTGCCAGCAGCGTAGTTTCCGCGAACACCGGGGAGCTGTTTTTT. Translation gives CASSVVSANTGELFF. The chain has TRBV9 and TRBJ2-2; D is uncertain. The CDR3 is made up of 15 amino acids. Germline V gene lookup returns CDR1 SGDLS and CDR2 YYNGEE. The germline V and J ends were trimmed by 0 bases and 0 bases, with 6 bases remaining between them.

This chain links TRBV5-1 with TRBJ1-4; D is unclear. The CDR3 totals 17 residues. The germline V gene has CDR1 SGHRS and CDR2 YFSETQ. With 0 bases removed from V and 0 bases from J, the gap between germline ends came to 12 bases. This chain's CDR3 is CASSLVYRETTNEKLFF. Here the CDR3 DNA reads TGCGCCAGCAGCTTGGTTTACCGGGAAACAACTAATGAAAAACTGTTTTTT.

This clonotype occurred a few times. The rearrangement joins TRBV7-2 to TRBJ1-1; a weak D match, TRBD1 (5 bases). Germline V lookup: CDR1 SGHTA, CDR2 FQGNSA. V was pared by 6 bases and J by 4 bases, with 18 bases between. The CDR3 sequence is 15 residues long. CDR3 sequence (DNA): TGTGCCAGCAGTATCCACGGGGGTAGGGGCACTGAAGCTTTCTTT. Translating gives CASSIHGGRGTEAFF.

This clonotype was seen a few times. The genes are TRBV7-2 and TRBJ2-3; the D gene could be TRBD1 or TRBD2 (5 bases each). Germline values: CDR1 SGHTA, CDR2 FQGNSA. V was cut by 2 bases and J by 6 bases, with 15 bases left in between. There are 15 residues in the CDR3. CDR3 region: CASSLWGPNADTQYF. DNA for the CDR3: TGTGCCAGCAGCTTATGGGGACCGAACGCGGATACGCAGTATTTT.

In DNA, the CDR3 is TGCAGTCCCAGAGGCCCGGGACAGGGGTCCAATGAGCAGTTCTTC. This gives the protein CSPRGPGQGSNEQFF. This chain links TRBV20-1 with TRBJ2-1, with 10 positions matching TRBD1. The CDR3 totals 15 residues. From germline, CDR1 is DFQATT and CDR2 SNEGSKA (reference sequence). With 8 bases clipped from V and 6 bases from J, the junction kept 13 bases outside the gene matches.

This clonotype has at least ten counts. The chain couples TRBV21-1 to TRBJ2-5; the listed D gene, TRBD1, was not tested against the DNA. TRBV21-1 is recorded as a pseudogene. The length of the CDR3 is 17 residues. This chain's CDR3 is CASSTPLRQGPQETQYF. Written as DNA, the CDR3 is TGTGCCAGCAGCACCCCCTTGAGACAGGGCCCCCAAGAGACCCAGTACTTC.

This chain links TRBV12-3 or TRBV12-4 with TRBJ2-1; tentatively, D is TRBD1 (6 bases). The germline V and J ends were trimmed by 5 bases and 0 bases, with 11 bases remaining between them. CDR3 length: 15 amino acids. The CDR3 loop reads CASSRGSGSYNEQFF. The CDR3 coding sequence is TGTGCCAGCAGTAGGGGGTCCGGCTCCTACAATGAGCAGTTCTTC.

The chain has TRBV25-1 and TRBJ2-1, with TRBD1 matching over 9 bases. Germline trimming cut 6 bases from V and 5 bases from J; bases unmatched to any gene: 5. The germline CDR1 and CDR2 sequences are MGHDK and SYGVNS. This CDR3 is built from 14 residues. DNA for the CDR3: TGTGCCAGCAGGGGGACAGGGTTAAACAATGAGCAGTTCTTC. It encodes CASRGTGLNNEQFF.

The chain links TRBV12-3 or TRBV12-4 to TRBJ1-5; perhaps TRBD1 as D (5 bases). The CDR3 spans 16 residues. V was clipped by 5 bases and J by 2 bases, with 16 bases between them. CDR3: CASSLVWDPRNQPQHF. CDR3 DNA sequence: TGTGCCAGCAGTCTGGTCTGGGACCCTCGCAATCAGCCCCAGCATTTT.

A few counts support this clonotype. The chain employs TRBV14 and TRBJ2-3; tentative D call: TRBD1 (5 bases). The V gene's germline CDR1 is SGHDN and CDR2 FVKESK. The V end lost 0 bases, the J end lost 3 bases, and 10 bases lay between the germline ends. The CDR3 has 15 residues. The CDR3 coding sequence is TGTGCCAGCAGCCAAGAAGGGGCCGAGACAGATACGCAGTATTTT. Protein product: CASSQEGAETDTQYF.

The genes are TRBV5-5 and TRBJ1-2; D is undetermined. CDR1 and CDR2 from the germline V gene are SGHKS and YYEKEE (reference sequence). V gave up 5 bases and J gave up 5 bases, with 16 bases separating them. CDR3 size: 14 residues. The CDR3 region is CASRAEGWAYGYTF. CDR3 nucleotide sequence: TGTGCCAGCAGGGCAGAAGGCTGGGCATATGGCTACACCTTC.

This clonotype was counted only a few times. The chain combines TRBV7-9 with TRBJ1-4; D not resolved. Trimming left V 4 bases short and J 0 bases short, with 3 bases between. The CDR3 totals 13 residues. Germline values: CDR1 SEHNR, CDR2 FQNEAQ (reference sequence). The CDR3 DNA is TGTGCCAGCAGCTCTTCAACTAATGAAAAACTGTTTTTT. Protein product: CASSSSTNEKLFF. Full variable domain (remainder filled in from reference TRBV7-9 and TRBJ1-4): DTGVSQNPRHKITKRGQNVTFRCDPISEHNRLYWYRQTLGQGPEFLTYFQNEAQLEKSRLLSDRFSAERPKGSFSTLEIQRTEQGDSAMYLCASSSSTNEKLFFGSGTQLSVL.

This clonotype appeared many times. The chain's CDR3 is CASSLENAPTDTQYF. The CDR3 DNA reads as TGCGCCAGCAGCTTGGAAAACGCCCCCACAGATACGCAGTATTTT. The rearrangement joins TRBV5-1 to TRBJ2-3; D remains unclear. CDR3 length: 15 amino acids. V was clipped by 0 bases and J by 2 bases, with 10 bases between them. From germline, CDR1 is SGHRS and CDR2 YFSETQ.

This chain links TRBV20-1 with TRBJ2-7, with 10 bases lining up with TRBD1. Per the germline V gene, CDR1 is DFQATT and CDR2 is SNEGSKA (reference sequence). The length of the CDR3 is 14 residues. J gave up 6 bases and V 2 bases, and 7 bases lay outside the gene matches. The CDR3 sequence is CSARPRTGGREQYV. DNA of the CDR3: TGCAGTGCTAGACCCCGGACAGGGGGTCGCGAGCAGTACGTC.

A few counts support this clonotype. The J gene is TRBJ2-3, the V gene TRBV7-9; 10 positions match TRBD1. Trimming removed 4 bases from V and 15 bases from J; junction bases left unmatched: 10. There are 13 residues in the CDR3. The germline gives CDR1 SEHNR, CDR2 FQNEAQ (reference sequence). CDR3 sequence reads: CASSSTAGTGVYF. Here the CDR3 DNA reads TGTGCCAGCAGCTCAACGGCAGGGACAGGGGTATATTTT. Complete variable domain (other parts from reference TRBV7-9 and TRBJ2-3): DTGVSQNPRHKITKRGQNVTFRCDPISEHNRLYWYRQTLGQGPEFLTYFQNEAQLEKSRLLSDRFSAERPKGSFSTLEIQRTEQGDSAMYLCASSSTAGTGVYFGPGTRLTVL.

This clonotype was counted many times. The genes are TRBV6-5 and TRBJ1-5; possible D gene TRBD1, 5 bases. The germline CDR1 and CDR2 sequences are MNHEY and SVGAGI. The V end was cut by 0 bases, the J end by 4 bases, with 7 bases between. The CDR3 runs to 14 residues. CDR3 coding DNA: TGTGCCAGCAGTTACTCAGGGGTTAATCAGCCCCAGCATTTT. This sequence encodes CASSYSGVNQPQHF.

This chain links TRBV7-6 with TRBJ2-2; possibly TRBD1 for D (5 bases). The CDR3 spans 15 residues. V was pared by 0 bases and J by 7 bases, with 12 bases between. Germline V CDR1 and CDR2: SGHVS, FNYEAQ. CDR3 sequence (DNA): TGTGCCAGCAGCTTAGCTGAGACAGCGAGCGGGGAGCTGTTTTTT. The encoded protein is CASSLAETASGELFF.

This clonotype was observed many times. This chain links TRBV4-3 with TRBJ1-6; D call uncertain. The CDR3 totals 14 residues. V was trimmed by 1 base and J by 8 bases, leaving 9 bases between them. CDR1 is LGHNA and CDR2 is YSLEER in the germline V gene. This chain's CDR3 is CASSQGVGDSPLHF. CDR3 sequence (DNA): TGCGCCAGCAGCCAAGGGGTCGGGGATTCACCCCTCCACTTT.

The chain recombines TRBV6-5 with TRBJ1-2; 8 bases match TRBD1. This CDR3 has 16 residues. Germline-derived CDR1 and CDR2 are MNHEY and SVGAGI. V lost 2 bases to trimming and J lost 0 bases; unmatched junction nucleotides: 5. CDR3 amino acids: CASSYPGQASNYGYTF. As DNA, the CDR3 is TGTGCCAGCAGTTACCCGGGACAGGCCTCTAACTATGGCTACACCTTC.

This clonotype has just a few counts. J is TRBJ2-1 and V is TRBV7-7; the D is unclear. Per the germline V gene, CDR1 is SSHAT and CDR2 is FNYEAQ (reference sequence). The CDR3 sequence is 13 residues long. The V end lost 2 bases, the J end lost 10 bases, and 12 bases lay between the germline ends. This chain's CDR3 is CASSLNTLQEQFF. CDR3 sequence (DNA): TGTGCCAGCAGCTTAAATACTCTACAAGAGCAGTTCTTC.

This clonotype was picked up many times. The V and J genes are TRBV5-5 and TRBJ2-3, with 10 bases matching TRBD2. Trimming took 2 bases from V and 6 from J; bases not matched to a gene: 6. The CDR3 length is 15 residues. CDR1 and CDR2 from the germline V gene are SGHKS and YYEKEE (reference sequence). The CDR3 coding sequence is TGTGCCAGCAGCTTTAGCGGGGGGCTACCTGATACGCAGTATTTT. Its protein is CASSFSGGLPDTQYF.